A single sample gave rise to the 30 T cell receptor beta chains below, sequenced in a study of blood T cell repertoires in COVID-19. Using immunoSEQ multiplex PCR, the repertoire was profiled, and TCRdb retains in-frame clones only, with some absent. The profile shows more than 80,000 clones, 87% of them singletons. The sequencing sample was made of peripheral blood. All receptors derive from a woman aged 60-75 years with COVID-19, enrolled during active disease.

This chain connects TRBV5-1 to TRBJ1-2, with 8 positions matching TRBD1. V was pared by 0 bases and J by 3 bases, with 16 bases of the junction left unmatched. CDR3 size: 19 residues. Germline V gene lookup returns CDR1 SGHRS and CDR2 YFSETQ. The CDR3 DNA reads TGCGCCAGCAGCTTGGCCAACAGGGGGTATGATCCTAAGGACTATGGCTACACCTTC. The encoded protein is CASSLANRGYDPKDYGYTF.

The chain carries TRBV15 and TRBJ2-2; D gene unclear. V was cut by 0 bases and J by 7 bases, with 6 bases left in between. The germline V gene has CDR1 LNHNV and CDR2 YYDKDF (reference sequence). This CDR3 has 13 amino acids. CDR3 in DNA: TGTGCCACCAGCAGAGATATCCGCGGGGAGCTGTTTTTT. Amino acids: CATSRDIRGELFF.

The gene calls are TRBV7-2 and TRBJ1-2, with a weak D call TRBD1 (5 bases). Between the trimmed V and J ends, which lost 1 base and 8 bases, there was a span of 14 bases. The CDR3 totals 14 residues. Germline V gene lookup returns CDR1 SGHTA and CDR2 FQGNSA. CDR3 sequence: CASSLDGTGGGYTF. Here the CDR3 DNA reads TGTGCCAGCAGCTTAGATGGCACCGGGGGAGGCTACACCTTC.

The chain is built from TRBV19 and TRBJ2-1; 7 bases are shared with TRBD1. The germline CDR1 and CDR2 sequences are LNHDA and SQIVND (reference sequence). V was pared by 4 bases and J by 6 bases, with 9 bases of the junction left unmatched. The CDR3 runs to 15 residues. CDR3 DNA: TGTGCCAGTAGTACACAGGGGAAGTTGGCCAATGAGCAGTTCTTC. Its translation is CASSTQGKLANEQFF.

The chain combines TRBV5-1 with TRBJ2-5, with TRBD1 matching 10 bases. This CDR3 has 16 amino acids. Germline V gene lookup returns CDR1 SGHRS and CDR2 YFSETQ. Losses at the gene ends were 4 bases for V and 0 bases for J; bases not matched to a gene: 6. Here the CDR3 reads CASSGRTGGYQETQYF. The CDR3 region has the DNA TGCGCCAGCAGCGGCCGGACAGGGGGGTACCAAGAGACCCAGTACTTC.

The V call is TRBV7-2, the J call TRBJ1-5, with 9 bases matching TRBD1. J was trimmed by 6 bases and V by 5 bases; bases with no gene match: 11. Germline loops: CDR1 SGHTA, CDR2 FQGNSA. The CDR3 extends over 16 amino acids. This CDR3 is CASSKSTDRGSQPQHF. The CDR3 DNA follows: TGTGCCAGCAGCAAATCAACGGACAGGGGAAGTCAGCCCCAGCATTTT.

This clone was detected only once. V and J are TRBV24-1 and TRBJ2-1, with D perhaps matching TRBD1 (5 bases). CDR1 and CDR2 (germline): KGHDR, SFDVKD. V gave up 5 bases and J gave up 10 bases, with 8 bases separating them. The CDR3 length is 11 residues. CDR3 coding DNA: TGTGCCACCAGTGTAAGGACAGAGCAGTTCTTC. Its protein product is CATSVRTEQFF.

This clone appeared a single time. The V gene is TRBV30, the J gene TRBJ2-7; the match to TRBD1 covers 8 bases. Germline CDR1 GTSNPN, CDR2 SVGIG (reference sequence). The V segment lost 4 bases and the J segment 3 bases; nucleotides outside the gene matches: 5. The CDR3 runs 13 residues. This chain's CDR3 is CAWTGGDFYEQYF. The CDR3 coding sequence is TGTGCCTGGACAGGGGGCGATTTCTACGAGCAGTACTTC.

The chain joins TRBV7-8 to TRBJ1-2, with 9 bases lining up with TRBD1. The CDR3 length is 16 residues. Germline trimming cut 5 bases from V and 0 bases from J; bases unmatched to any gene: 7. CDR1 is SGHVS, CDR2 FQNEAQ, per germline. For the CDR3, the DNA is TGTGCCAGCAGCCAGGACAGGGGATCCGCTAACTATGGCTACACCTTC. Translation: CASSQDRGSANYGYTF.

The CDR3 coding sequence is TGTGCCAGCAGCCCCCATGCCCTAGCGGGGGGACTCTCCTACGAGCAGTACTTC. Amino acid sequence: CASSPHALAGGLSYEQYF. The chain joins TRBV4-2 to TRBJ2-7; 11 bases fit TRBD2. This CDR3 has 18 amino acids. Looked up from germline, CDR1 is LGHNA and CDR2 is YNFKEQ. V gave up 4 bases and J gave up 0 bases; unmatched junction bases: 11.

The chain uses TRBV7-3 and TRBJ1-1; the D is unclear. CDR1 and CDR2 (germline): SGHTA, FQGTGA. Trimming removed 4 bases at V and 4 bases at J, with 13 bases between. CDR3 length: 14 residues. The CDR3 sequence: CASSSDMGSTEAFF. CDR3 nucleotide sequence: TGTGCCAGCAGCTCCGATATGGGGAGCACTGAAGCTTTCTTT.

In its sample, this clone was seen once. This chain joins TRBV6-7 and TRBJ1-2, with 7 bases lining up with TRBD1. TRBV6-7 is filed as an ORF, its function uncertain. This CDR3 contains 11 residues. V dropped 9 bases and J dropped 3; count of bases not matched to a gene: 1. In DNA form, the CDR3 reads TGTGCCAGTGGGACAGACTATGGCTACACCTTC. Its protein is CASGTDYGYTF.

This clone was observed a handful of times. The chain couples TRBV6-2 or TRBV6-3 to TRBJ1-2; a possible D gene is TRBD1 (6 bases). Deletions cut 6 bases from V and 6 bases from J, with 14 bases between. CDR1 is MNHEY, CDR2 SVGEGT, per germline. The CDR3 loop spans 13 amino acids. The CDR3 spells CASSPQGTHGYTF. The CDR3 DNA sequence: TGTGCCAGCAGCCCACAGGGAACCCATGGCTACACCTTC.

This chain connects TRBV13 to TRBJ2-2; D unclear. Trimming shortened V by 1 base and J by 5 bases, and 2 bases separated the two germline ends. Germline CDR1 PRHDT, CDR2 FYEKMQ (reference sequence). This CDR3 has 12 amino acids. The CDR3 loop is CASSLVTGELFF. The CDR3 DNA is TGTGCCAGCAGCTTAGTAACCGGGGAGCTGTTTTTT.

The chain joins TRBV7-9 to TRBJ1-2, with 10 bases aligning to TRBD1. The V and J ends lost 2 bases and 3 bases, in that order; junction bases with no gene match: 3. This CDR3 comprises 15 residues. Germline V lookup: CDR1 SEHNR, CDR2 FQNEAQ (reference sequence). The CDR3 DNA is TGTGCCAGCAGCTTAATGGACAGGGGGGACTATGGCTACACCTTC. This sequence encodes CASSLMDRGDYGYTF.

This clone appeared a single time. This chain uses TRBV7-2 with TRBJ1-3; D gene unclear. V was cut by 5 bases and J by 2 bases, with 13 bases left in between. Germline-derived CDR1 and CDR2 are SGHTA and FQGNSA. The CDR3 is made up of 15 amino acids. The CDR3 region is CASSPPSGTGNTIYF. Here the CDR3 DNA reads TGTGCCAGCAGCCCACCGTCGGGGACTGGAAACACCATATATTTT.

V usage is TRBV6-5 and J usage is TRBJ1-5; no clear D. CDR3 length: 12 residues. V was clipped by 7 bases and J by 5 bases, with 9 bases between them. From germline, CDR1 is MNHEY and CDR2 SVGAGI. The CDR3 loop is CASTGWDQPQHF. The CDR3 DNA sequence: TGTGCCAGCACCGGGTGGGATCAGCCCCAGCATTTT.

CDR3 sequence (DNA): TGTGCCTGGACATCACTAGCGGGGCGGGAGTATTTT. Its translation is CAWTSLAGREYF. The chain is built from TRBV30 and TRBJ2-3, with 10 nucleotides matching TRBD2. The V and J ends lost 4 bases and 13 bases, in that order; junction bases with no gene match: 8. CDR3 length equals 12 residues. From germline, CDR1 is GTSNPN and CDR2 SVGIG (reference sequence).

The CDR3 spells CASSQDQVPEAFF. Written as DNA, the CDR3 is TGTGCCAGCAGCCAAGACCAGGTACCTGAAGCTTTCTTT. This rearrangement joins TRBV3-1 (or the pseudogene TRBV3-2) to TRBJ1-1; D is undetermined. The V and J ends lost 0 bases and 6 bases respectively, with 8 bases between them. In germline, CDR1 is LGHDT, CDR2 YNNKEL (reference sequence). CDR3 length: 13 amino acids.

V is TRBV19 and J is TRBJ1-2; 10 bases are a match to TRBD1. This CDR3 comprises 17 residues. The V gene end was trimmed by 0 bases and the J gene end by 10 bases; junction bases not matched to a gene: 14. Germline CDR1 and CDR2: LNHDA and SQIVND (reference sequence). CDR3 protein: CASSIDRGQAGTGAYTF. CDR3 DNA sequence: TGTGCCAGTAGTATAGATCGGGGTCAAGCCGGGACAGGGGCCTACACCTTC.

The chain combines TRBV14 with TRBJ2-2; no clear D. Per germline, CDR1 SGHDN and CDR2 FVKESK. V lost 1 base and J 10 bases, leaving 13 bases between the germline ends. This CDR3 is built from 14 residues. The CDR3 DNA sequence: TGTGCCAGCAGCCAAGCCCCCGCTAGTTCGGAGCTGTTTTTT. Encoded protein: CASSQAPASSELFF.

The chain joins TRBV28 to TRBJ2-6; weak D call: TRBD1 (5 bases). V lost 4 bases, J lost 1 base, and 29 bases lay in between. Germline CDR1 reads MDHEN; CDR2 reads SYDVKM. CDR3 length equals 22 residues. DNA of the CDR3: TGTGCCAGCAGTTCCGCCCCAGGGCGCAGGCTTGGGCAACATTCTGGGGCCAACGTCCTGACTTTC. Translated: CASSSAPGRRLGQHSGANVLTF. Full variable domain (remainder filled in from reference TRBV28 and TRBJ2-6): DVKVTQSSRYLVKRTGEKVFLECVQDMDHENMFWYRQDPGLGLRLIYFSYDVKMKEKGDIPEGYSVSREKKERFSLILESASTNQTSMYLCASSSAPGRRLGQHSGANVLTFGAGSRLTVL.

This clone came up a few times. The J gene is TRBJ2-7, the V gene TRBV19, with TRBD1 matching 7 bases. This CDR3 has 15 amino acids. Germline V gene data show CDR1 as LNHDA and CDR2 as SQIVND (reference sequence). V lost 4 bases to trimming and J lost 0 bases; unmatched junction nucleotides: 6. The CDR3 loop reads CASSNPRGSSYEQYF. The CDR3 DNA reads TGTGCCAGTAGTAACCCCAGGGGGTCCTCCTACGAGCAGTACTTC.

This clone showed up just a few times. The CDR3 region is CASSGGGNTEAFF. In DNA, the CDR3 is TGTGCCAGCAGCGGAGGAGGGAACACTGAAGCTTTCTTT. This chain links TRBV7-9 with TRBJ1-1; D is uncertain. This CDR3 spans 13 amino acids. Trimming left V 5 bases short and J 1 base short, with 8 bases between. Per the germline V gene, CDR1 is SEHNR and CDR2 is FQNEAQ (reference sequence).

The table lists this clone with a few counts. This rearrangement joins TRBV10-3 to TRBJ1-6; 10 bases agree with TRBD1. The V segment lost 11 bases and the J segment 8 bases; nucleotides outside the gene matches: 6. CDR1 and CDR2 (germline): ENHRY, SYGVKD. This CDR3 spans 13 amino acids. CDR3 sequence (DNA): TGTGCCGCTCGGGACAGGGGTTATTCACCCCTCCACTTT. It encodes CAARDRGYSPLHF.

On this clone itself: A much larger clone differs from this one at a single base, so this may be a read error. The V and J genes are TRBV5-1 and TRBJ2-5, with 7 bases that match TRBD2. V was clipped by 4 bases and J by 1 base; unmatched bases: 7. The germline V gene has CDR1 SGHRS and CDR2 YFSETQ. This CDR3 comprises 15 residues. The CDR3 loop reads CASSRGGAGQETQYF. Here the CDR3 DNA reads TGCGCCAGCAGCCGCGGGGGTGCGGGCCAAGAGACCCAGTACTTC.

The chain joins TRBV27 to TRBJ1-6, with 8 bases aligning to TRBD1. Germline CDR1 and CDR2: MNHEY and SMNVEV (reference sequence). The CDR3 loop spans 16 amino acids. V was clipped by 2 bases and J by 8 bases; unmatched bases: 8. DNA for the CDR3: TGTGCCAGCAGTTTAAGTGCAGGGGGCCTCCATTCACCCCTCCACTTT. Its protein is CASSLSAGGLHSPLHF.

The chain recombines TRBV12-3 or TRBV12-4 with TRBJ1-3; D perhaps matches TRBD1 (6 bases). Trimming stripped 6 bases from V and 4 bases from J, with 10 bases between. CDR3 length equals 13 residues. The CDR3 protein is CASSPDSGNTIYF. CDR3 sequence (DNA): TGTGCCAGCAGCCCGGACAGCGGAAACACCATATATTTT.

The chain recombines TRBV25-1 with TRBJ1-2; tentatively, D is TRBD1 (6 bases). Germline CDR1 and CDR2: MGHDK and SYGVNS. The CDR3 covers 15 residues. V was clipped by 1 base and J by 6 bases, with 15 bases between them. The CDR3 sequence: CASSEWTASGHGYTF. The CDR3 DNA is TGTGCCAGCAGTGAATGGACAGCGAGTGGGCATGGCTACACCTTC.

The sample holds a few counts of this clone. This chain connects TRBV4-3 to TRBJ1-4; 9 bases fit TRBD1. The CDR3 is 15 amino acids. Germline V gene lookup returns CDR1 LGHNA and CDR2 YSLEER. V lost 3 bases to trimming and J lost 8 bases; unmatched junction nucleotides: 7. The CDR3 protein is CASSQDRGLWEKLFF. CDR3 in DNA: TGCGCCAGCAGCCAGGACAGGGGTCTTTGGGAAAAACTGTTTTTT.